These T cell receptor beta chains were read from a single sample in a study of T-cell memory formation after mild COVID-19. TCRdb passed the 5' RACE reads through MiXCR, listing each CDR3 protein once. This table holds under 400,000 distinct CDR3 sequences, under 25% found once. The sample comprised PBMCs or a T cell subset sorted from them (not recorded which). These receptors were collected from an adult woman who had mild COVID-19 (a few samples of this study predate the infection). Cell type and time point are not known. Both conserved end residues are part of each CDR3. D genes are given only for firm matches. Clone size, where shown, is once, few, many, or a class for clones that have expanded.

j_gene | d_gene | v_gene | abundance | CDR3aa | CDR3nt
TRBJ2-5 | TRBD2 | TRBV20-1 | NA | CSARVGLARETQYF | TGCAGTGCTAGAGTCGGACTAGCCAGAGAGACCCAGTACTTC
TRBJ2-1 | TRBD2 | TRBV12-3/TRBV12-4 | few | CASTQTSWQFF | TGTGCCAGCACTCAGACTAGCTGGCAGTTCTTC
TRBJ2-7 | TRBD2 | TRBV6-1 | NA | CASSESRAGVRVSEQYF | TGTGCCAGCTCCGAAAGTCGAGCGGGGGTACGGGTCTCCGAGCAGTACTTC
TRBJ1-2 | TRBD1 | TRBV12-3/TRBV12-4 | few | CASSPSTGTGNTF | TGTGCCAGCAGCCCCTCCACCGGGACAGGCAATACCTTC
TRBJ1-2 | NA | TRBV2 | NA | CARRTAKYYGYTF | TGTGCCAGGCGGACAGCAAAATACTATGGCTACACCTTC
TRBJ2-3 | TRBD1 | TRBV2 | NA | CASSDALRDRIATDTQYF | TGTGCCAGCAGTGACGCTCTTCGGGACAGGATAGCCACAGATACGCAGTATTTT
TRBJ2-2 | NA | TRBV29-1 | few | CSVVRETGELFF | TGCAGCGTTGTCAGAGAGACCGGGGAGCTGTTTTTT
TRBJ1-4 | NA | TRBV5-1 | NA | CASSWVGTPNEKLFF | TGCGCCAGCAGCTGGGTTGGGACACCTAATGAAAAACTGTTTTTT
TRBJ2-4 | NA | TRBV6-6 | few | CASSYIGVSLGTAKNIQYF | TGTGCCAGCAGTTACATAGGGGTCAGTTTGGGCACGGCCAAAAACATTCAGTACTTC
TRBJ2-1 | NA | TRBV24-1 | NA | CATSDYEDEQFF | TGTGCCACCAGTGATTATGAGGATGAGCAGTTCTTC
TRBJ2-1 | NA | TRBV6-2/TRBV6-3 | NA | CATQEGPTYNEQFF | TGTGCCACCCAGGAGGGCCCTACCTACAATGAGCAGTTCTTC
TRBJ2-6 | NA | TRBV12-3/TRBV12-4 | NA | CASSLVSGANVLTF | TGTGCCAGCAGTTTAGTGTCTGGGGCCAACGTCCTGACTTTC
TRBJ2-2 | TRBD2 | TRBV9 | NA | CASSVGGSSGELFF | TGTGCCAGCAGCGTAGGCGGGAGTTCCGGGGAGCTGTTTTTT
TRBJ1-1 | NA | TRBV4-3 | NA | CASSHSFEGDTEAFF | TGCGCCAGCAGCCATTCTTTCGAGGGAGACACTGAAGCTTTCTTT
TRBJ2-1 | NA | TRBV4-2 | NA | CASSQDVDYNEQFF | TGTGCCAGCAGCCAAGACGTGGATTACAATGAGCAGTTCTTC
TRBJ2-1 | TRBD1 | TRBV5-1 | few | CASSLKPGTGANEQFF | TGCGCCAGCAGCTTGAAGCCCGGGACAGGGGCCAATGAGCAGTTCTTC
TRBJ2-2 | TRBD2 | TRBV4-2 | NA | CASSQQDRLAGAGELFF | TGTGCCAGCAGCCAACAGGATAGACTAGCGGGAGCCGGGGAGCTGTTTTTT
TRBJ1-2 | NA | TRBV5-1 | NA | CASSRGAPYGYTF | TGCGCCAGCAGCCGGGGGGCTCCCTATGGCTACACCTTC
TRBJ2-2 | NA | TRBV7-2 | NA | CAKEGRWTGELFF | TGTGCCAAAGAGGGGAGGTGGACCGGGGAGCTGTTTTTT
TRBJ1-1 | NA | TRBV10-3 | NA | CAISEDLRTQAFF | TGTGCCATCAGTGAGGACCTCCGAACGCAAGCTTTCTTT
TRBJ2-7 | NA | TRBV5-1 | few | CASSPWKEGSYEQYF | TGCGCCAGCAGCCCATGGAAAGAGGGGTCCTACGAGCAGTACTTC
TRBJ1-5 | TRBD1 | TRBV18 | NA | CASSTGRTQPQHF | TGTGCCAGCTCGACAGGGAGGACTCAGCCCCAGCATTTT
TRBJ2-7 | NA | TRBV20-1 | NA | CSARSGLSYEQYF | TGCAGTGCTAGATCGGGGCTCTCCTACGAGCAGTACTTC
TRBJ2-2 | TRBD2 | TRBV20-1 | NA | CSAAGERHGELFF | TGCAGTGCTGCGGGAGAACGTCACGGGGAGCTGTTTTTT
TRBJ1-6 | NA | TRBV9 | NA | CASSVRVGNSPLHF | TGTGCCAGCAGCGTAAGAGTTGGGAATTCACCCCTCCACTTT
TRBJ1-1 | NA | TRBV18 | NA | CASSPILNTEAFF | TGTGCCAGCTCACCCATTTTGAACACTGAAGCTTTCTTT
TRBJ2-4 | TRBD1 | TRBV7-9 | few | CASSSMYRGATKNIQYF | TGTGCCAGCAGCTCCATGTACAGGGGTGCGACCAAAAACATTCAGTACTTC
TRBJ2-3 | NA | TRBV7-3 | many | CASSPGPQRTDTQYF | TGTGCCAGCAGCCCCGGCCCCCAGAGGACAGATACGCAGTATTTT
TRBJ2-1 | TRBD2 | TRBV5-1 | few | CASSKPGLAENEQFF | TGCGCCAGCAGCAAACCGGGACTAGCGGAAAATGAGCAGTTCTTC
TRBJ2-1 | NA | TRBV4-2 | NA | CASSQEGGPWYNEQFF | TGTGCCAGCAGCCAAGAGGGCGGCCCATGGTACAATGAGCAGTTCTTC
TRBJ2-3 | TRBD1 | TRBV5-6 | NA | CASSLGDRADTQYF | TGTGCCAGCAGCTTGGGGGACAGGGCTGATACGCAGTATTTT
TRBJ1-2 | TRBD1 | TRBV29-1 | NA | CSVEGTDRTNYGYTF | TGCAGCGTTGAAGGTACGGACAGGACTAACTATGGCTACACCTTC
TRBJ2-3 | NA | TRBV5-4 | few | CASSSATDGLTDTQYF | TGTGCCAGCAGCTCTGCAACGGACGGCCTCACAGATACGCAGTATTTT
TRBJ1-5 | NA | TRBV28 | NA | CASSFRGPLQPQHF | TGTGCCAGCAGTTTCAGGGGTCCCCTTCAGCCCCAGCATTTT
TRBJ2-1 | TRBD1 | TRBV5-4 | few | CASSYQTGTYYNEQFF | TGTGCCAGCAGCTACCAGACAGGGACCTACTACAATGAGCAGTTCTTC
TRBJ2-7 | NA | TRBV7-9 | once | CASSPLGGHYEQYF | TGTGCCAGCAGCCCCCTGGGGGGTCACTACGAGCAGTACTTC
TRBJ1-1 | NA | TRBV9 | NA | CASSVDVNTEAFF | TGTGCCAGCAGCGTAGACGTGAACACTGAAGCTTTCTTT
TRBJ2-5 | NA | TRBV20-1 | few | CSARHIETQYF | TGCAGTGCTAGACACATAGAGACCCAGTACTTC
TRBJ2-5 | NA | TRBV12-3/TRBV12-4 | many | CASSLAGPRSKTQYF | TGTGCCAGCAGTTTAGCGGGGCCCCGGTCGAAGACCCAGTACTTC
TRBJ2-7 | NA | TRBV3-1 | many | CASSQTDRAYEQYF | TGTGCCAGCAGCCAAACTGACCGAGCCTACGAGCAGTACTTC
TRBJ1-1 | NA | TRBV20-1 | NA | CSAREGATANTEAFF | TGCAGTGCTAGAGAGGGCGCTACAGCGAACACTGAAGCTTTCTTT
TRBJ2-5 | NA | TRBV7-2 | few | CASSSPTKETQYF | TGTGCCAGCAGCTCGCCGACGAAAGAGACCCAGTACTTC
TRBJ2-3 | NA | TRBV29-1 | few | CSVESSGADTQYF | TGCAGCGTTGAATCCTCGGGGGCAGATACGCAGTATTTT
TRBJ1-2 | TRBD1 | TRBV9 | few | CASSPWTGGNYGYTF | TGTGCCAGCAGCCCATGGACAGGGGGAAACTATGGCTACACCTTC